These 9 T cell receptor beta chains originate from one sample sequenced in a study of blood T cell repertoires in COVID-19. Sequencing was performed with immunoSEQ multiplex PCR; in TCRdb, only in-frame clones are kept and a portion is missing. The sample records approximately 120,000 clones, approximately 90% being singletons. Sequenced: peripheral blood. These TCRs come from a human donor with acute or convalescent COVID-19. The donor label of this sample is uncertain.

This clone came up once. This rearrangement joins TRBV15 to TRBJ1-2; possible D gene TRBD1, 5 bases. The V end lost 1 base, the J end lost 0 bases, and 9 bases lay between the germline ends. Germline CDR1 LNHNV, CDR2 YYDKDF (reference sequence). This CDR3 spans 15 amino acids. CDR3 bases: TGTGCCACCAGCAGAGTCGGGGGGACTAACTATGGCTACACCTTC. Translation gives CATSRVGGTNYGYTF. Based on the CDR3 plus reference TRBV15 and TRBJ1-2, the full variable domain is DAMVIQNPRYQVTQFGKPVTLSCSQTLNHNVMYWYQQKSSQAPKLLFHYYDKDFNNEADTPDNFQSRRPNTSFCFLDIRSPGLGDTAMYLCATSRVGGTNYGYTFGSGTRLTVV.

CDR3 DNA sequence: TGTGCTAGTGGTTTGATCTTAAGGGGCCCAAGCTCTGGAAACACCATATATTTT. Its translation is CASGLILRGPSSGNTIYF. This chain links TRBV12-5 with TRBJ1-3; tentative D call: TRBD1 (5 bases). Trimming shortened V by 2 bases and J by 0 bases, and 17 bases separated the two germline ends. There are 18 residues in the CDR3. Looked up from germline, CDR1 is LGHNT and CDR2 is FRNRAP. The variable domain in full, completed from reference TRBV12-5 and TRBJ1-3, reads DARVTQTPRHKVTEMGQEVTMRCQPILGHNTVFWYRQTMMQGLELLAYFRNRAPLDDSGMPKDRFSAEMPDATLATLKIQPSEPRDSAVYFCASGLILRGPSSGNTIYFGEGSWLTVV.

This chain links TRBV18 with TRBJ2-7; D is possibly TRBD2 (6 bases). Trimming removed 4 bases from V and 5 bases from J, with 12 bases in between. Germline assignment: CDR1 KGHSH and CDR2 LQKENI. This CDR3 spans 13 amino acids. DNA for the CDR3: TGTGCCAGCTCACTTTTGGAGGGGCACGAGCAGTACTTC. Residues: CASSLLEGHEQYF.

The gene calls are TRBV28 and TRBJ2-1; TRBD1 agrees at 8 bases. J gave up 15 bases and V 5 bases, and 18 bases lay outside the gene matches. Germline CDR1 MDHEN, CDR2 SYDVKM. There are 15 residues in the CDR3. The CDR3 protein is CASSTIYGLGQGAFF. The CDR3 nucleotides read TGTGCCAGCAGTACAATCTACGGGTTAGGACAGGGTGCGTTCTTC.

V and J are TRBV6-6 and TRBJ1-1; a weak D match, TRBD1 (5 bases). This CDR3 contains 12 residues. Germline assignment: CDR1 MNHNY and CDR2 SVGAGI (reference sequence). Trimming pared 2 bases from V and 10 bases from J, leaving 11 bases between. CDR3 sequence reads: CASSYVEGTAFF. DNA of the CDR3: TGTGCCAGCAGTTACGTGGAGGGGACAGCTTTCTTT.

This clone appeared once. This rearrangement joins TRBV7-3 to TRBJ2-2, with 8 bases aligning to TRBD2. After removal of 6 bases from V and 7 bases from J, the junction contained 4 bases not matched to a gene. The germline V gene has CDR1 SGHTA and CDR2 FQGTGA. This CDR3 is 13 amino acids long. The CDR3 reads CASSFSGVGELFF. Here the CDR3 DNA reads TGTGCCAGCAGTTTTAGCGGGGTCGGGGAGCTGTTTTTT.

The CDR3 coding sequence is TGTGCCAGCAGATCACAGGGGGCGCCGGAGACCCAGTACTTC. Its translation is CASRSQGAPETQYF. The chain carries TRBV27 and TRBJ2-5; 9 nucleotides match TRBD1. In germline, CDR1 is MNHEY, CDR2 SMNVEV (reference sequence). J lost 5 bases, V lost 6 bases, and 7 bases had no gene match. This CDR3 has 14 residues.

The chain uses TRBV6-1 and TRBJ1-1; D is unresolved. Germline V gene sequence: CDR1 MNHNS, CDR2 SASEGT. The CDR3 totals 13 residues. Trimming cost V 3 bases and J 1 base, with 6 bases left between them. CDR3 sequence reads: CASSDRQNTEAFF. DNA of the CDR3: TGTGCCAGCAGTGACCGACAGAACACTGAAGCTTTCTTT.

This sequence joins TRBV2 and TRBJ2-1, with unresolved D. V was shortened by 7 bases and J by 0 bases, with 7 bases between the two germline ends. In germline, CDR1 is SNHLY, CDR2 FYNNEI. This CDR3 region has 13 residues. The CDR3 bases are TGTGCCAGCACTACTCACTCCTACAATGAGCAGTTCTTC. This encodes CASTTHSYNEQFF.